This TCR beta chain was documented in a study of response to subunit inactivated influenza vaccine (dated by TCRdb to the late 2010s). Broadly, across the study: The study used deep quantitative T cell receptor repertoire profiling to track responses to a trivalent subunit inactivated influenza vaccine.

What the study reported, not specific to this receptor: According to the authors, only a limited number of new T cells may be recruited by each seasonal influenza vaccination.

The library was made by RT-PCR. The data were produced on an Illumina HiSeq 2500. TCRdb's own reprocessing of the public reads used fastp at Q25 and MiXCR and kept productive beta chains. Each entry merges the rows of one CDR3 protein and shows their most common DNA and genes. For this sample the table gives 400,000 to 650,000 distinct CDR3 sequences, of which under 8.5% were detected only once. About 12% of the sample belongs to the ten largest clones. Only a few counts were recorded for this clonotype. Its antigen is not yet known. No base quality values were provided; no much bigger clone lies one nucleotide off. From the cysteine up to the phenylalanine, the CDR3 has a length of 14 residues. The DNA shown is the 42-base CDR3, in frame from base 1. CDR1 MDHEN and CDR2 SYDVKM are derived from the germline V gene. V has 5 bases trimmed and J has 5 bases trimmed; junction bases matching no gene number 6.

The TCR sequence derives from a man aged 50 to 75 who received an inactivated influenza vaccine. Donor details come from another sample of the same person, matched by shared clones. The sample consisted of PBMCs from blood, taken 23 months after vaccination. This chain joins TRBV28 to TRBJ2-3; a stretch of 8 junction bases matches TRBD2. CDR3 loop: CASSPGGGIDTQYF. The DNA sequence reads TGTGCCAGCAGTCCCGGGGGGGGCATAGATACGCAGTATTTT.